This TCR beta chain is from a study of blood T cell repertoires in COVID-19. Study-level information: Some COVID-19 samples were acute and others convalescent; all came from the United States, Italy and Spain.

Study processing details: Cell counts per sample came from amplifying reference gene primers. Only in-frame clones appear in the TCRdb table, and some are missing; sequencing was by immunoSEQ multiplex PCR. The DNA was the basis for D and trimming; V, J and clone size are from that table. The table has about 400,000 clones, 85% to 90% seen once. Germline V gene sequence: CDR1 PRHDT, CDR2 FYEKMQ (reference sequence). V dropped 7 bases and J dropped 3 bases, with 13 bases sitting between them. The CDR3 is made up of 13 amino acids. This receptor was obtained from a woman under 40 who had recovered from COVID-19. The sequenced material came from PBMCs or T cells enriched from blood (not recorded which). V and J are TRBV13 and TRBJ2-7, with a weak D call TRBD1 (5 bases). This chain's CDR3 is CASNRQMDYEQYF. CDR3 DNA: TGTGCCAGCAACCGACAGATGGACTACGAGCAGTACTTC.